A selection of T cell receptor beta chains follows, all from one sample in a study of blood T cell repertoires in COVID-19. This table comes from immunoSEQ multiplex PCR, and its TCRdb copy is limited to in-frame clones, with some not included. The sample has under 400,000 clones, around 87% seen once. Sequencing was performed on PBMCs or T cells enriched from blood (not recorded which). The source of these receptors is a middle-aged man in a cohort exposed to, infected with or recovered from COVID-19 (not recorded which). CDR3s include the opening cysteine and the closing phenylalanine or tryptophan. A D gene is named only where the DNA matches it firmly. A row's size may be missing; if present it is once, few, many or a size class.

TRBJ1-2	-	TRBV2	-	TGTGCCAGCGCCGGCCAGGCTACCACCTATGGCTACACCTTC	CASAGQATTYGYTF
TRBJ2-1	TRBD2	TRBV5-1	-	TGCGCCAGCAGCTCGACTAGCGGGACGTACAATGAGCAGTTCTTC	CASSSTSGTYNEQFF
TRBJ2-2	-	TRBV5-1	-	TGCGCCAGCAGCTTGCAACAAACGAACACCGGGGAGCTGTTTTTT	CASSLQQTNTGELFF
TRBJ2-4	-	TRBV29-1	-	TGCAGCGTGCTAACTAGTAGAGATTTAGCCAAAAACATTCAGTACTTC	CSVLTSRDLAKNIQYF
TRBJ1-3	-	TRBV19	-	TGTGCCAGTAGTATCGACAGGAACTCTGGAAACACCATATATTTT	CASSIDRNSGNTIYF
TRBJ2-3	-	TRBV24-1	-	TGTGCCACCAGTCCCTCGCCCGGACAGACCTTCACAGATACGCAGTATTTT	CATSPSPGQTFTDTQYF
TRBJ1-5	-	TRBV28	-	TGTGCGTCAGGAGATGGACTAAATCAGCCCCAGCATTTT	CASGDGLNQPQHF
TRBJ1-5	-	TRBV4-1	-	TGCGCCAGCAGCCAAGATGTGGCGGGGAATAGCAATCAGCCCCAGCATTTT	CASSQDVAGNSNQPQHF
TRBJ2-4	TRBD2	TRBV9	-	TGTGCCAGCAGCGTAGATACTAGCGGGCGAAACATTCAGTACTTC	CASSVDTSGRNIQYF
TRBJ2-3	TRBD2	TRBV5-5	few	TGTGCCAGCAGCCTCCGGACTAGCGGGAGAACAGATACGCAGTATTTT	CASSLRTSGRTDTQYF
TRBJ2-3	TRBD1	TRBV24-1	-	TGTGCCACCAGTGGGACAGGGGGCACAGATACGCAGTATTTT	CATSGTGGTDTQYF
TRBJ1-1	-	TRBV7-9	-	TGTGCCAGCAGCTTAGGGGCTACAAACACTGAAGCTTTCTTT	CASSLGATNTEAFF
TRBJ1-2	TRBD1	TRBV6-5	few	TGTGCCAGCAGAACCGGGACAGGGAATTTCGCCGGCTACACCTTC	CASRTGTGNFAGYTF
TRBJ2-7	-	TRBV6-5	once	TGTGCCAGCAGTCCCGGACAGAACTACGAGCAGTACTTC	CASSPGQNYEQYF
TRBJ2-2	TRBD2	TRBV10-1	-	TGCGCCAGATGCGGGAGCCCGAGGACCGGGGAGCTGTTTTTT	CARCGSPRTGELFF
TRBJ2-2	-	TRBV5-4	-	TGTGCCAGCAGCCGACAGCTCGGGGAGCTGTTTTTT	CASSRQLGELFF
TRBJ1-3	-	TRBV3-1/TRBV3-2	-	TGTGCCAGCAGCCTCGGGTCGTCGGGAAACACCATATATTTT	CASSLGSSGNTIYF
TRBJ2-1	-	TRBV10-3	-	TGTGCCATCAGTGAGGGGCTCTACTACAATGAGCAGTTCTTC	CAISEGLYYNEQFF
TRBJ1-4	-	TRBV19	-	TGTGCCAGTAGTATTGGGAGGGCGCCCTCGTTCAATGAAAAACTGTTTTTT	CASSIGRAPSFNEKLFF
TRBJ2-3	TRBD2	TRBV7-9	-	TGTGCCAGCAGCTTCCCACTAGCGGGAGGCCTCCGAGCTACGCAGTATTTT	CASSFPLAGGLRATQYF
TRBJ1-4	-	TRBV5-1	-	TGCGCCAGCAGCTTGGTAGGACAGAGTGCAACTAATGAAAAACTGTTTTTT	CASSLVGQSATNEKLFF
TRBJ2-4	TRBD1	TRBV6-5	-	TGTGCCAGCAGCCCAGGGGGCCTAGCCAAAAACATTCAGTACTTC	CASSPGGLAKNIQYF
TRBJ1-3	-	TRBV4-1	-	TGCGCCAGCAGCCAAGAAGCGATTAATATAGAGGCCGGAAACACCATATATTTT	CASSQEAINIEAGNTIYF
TRBJ1-4	TRBD1	TRBV5-4	-	TGTGCCAGCAGCCGGGGGACAGGGGCCGCAACTAATGAAAAACTGTTTTTT	CASSRGTGAATNEKLFF
TRBJ2-3	TRBD2	TRBV5-4	-	TGTGCCAGCAGCCCGGACCCTAGCGGGGGCTCGGATACGCAGTATTTT	CASSPDPSGGSDTQYF
TRBJ2-2	TRBD2	TRBV7-2	-	TGTGCCAGCAGCCGTACTAGCGGGAGGGCCGCCGGGGAGCTGTTTTTT	CASSRTSGRAAGELFF
TRBJ2-1	TRBD2	TRBV19	-	TGTGCCAGTACGGGACTAGCGGACTCCTACAATGAGCAGTTCTTC	CASTGLADSYNEQFF
TRBJ2-6	-	TRBV28	-	TGTGCCAGCAGTTTAGGGGGGGCTTGGCCTGGGGCCAACGTCCTGACTTTC	CASSLGGAWPGANVLTF
TRBJ2-1	-	TRBV27	-	TGTGCCAGCAGTTCTCAGGGCTCCTACAATGAGCAGTTCTTC	CASSSQGSYNEQFF
TRBJ2-1	TRBD2	TRBV5-1	-	TGCGCCAGCAGCTTACTAGCGGGAGGAGACAATGAGCAGTTCTTC	CASSLLAGGDNEQFF
TRBJ1-2	-	TRBV28	-	TGTGCCAGCACCCAATTCCCAGGGCTTTTCGGCTACACCTTC	CASTQFPGLFGYTF
TRBJ2-5	TRBD2	TRBV3-1/TRBV3-2	-	TGTGCCAGCAGCCCGACTAGCGGGAAAGGTGAGACCCAGTACTTC	CASSPTSGKGETQYF
TRBJ2-7	-	TRBV6-5	-	TGTGCCAGCAGTTACTCGTACAGGGACTACGAGCAGTACTTC	CASSYSYRDYEQYF
TRBJ1-3	TRBD1	TRBV7-9	-	TGTGCCAGCAGCCACCGACAGGGCATAGAAAACACCATATATTTT	CASSHRQGIENTIYF
TRBJ2-1	TRBD2	TRBV10-3	-	TGTGCCATCGGGCTAGCGGGAGTCAATGAGCAGTTCTTC	CAIGLAGVNEQFF
TRBJ2-7	-	TRBV11-2	few	TGTGCCAGCAGCTACCCACAGGGACGGCGGTACGAGCAGTACTTC	CASSYPQGRRYEQYF
TRBJ2-3	TRBD2	TRBV4-1	-	TGCGCCAGCAGCCAAGGTAGAGTAGCGGGAAGCACAGATACGCAGTATTTT	CASSQGRVAGSTDTQYF
TRBJ2-7	-	TRBV28	-	TGTGCCAGCAGTCGGGAAATGTTGGGCGAGCAGTACTTC	CASSREMLGEQYF
TRBJ1-1	-	TRBV6-5	few	TGTGCCAGCAGTTACTCGAGAGAGACAGGGAACACTGAAGCTTTCTTT	CASSYSRETGNTEAFF
TRBJ1-1	-	TRBV19	-	TGTGCCGGAACAGACGGGGGCACTGAAGCTTTCTTT	CAGTDGGTEAFF
TRBJ2-6	-	TRBV15	-	TGTGCCACCAGCAGTAGACCCGGAGTCTCTGGGGCCAACGTCCTGACTTTC	CATSSRPGVSGANVLTF
TRBJ2-3	TRBD2	TRBV7-2	-	TGTGCCAGCAGCTTAGGGCTAGCGGGAGGGATGACAGATACGCAGTATTTT	CASSLGLAGGMTDTQYF
TRBJ1-1	TRBD1	TRBV6-5	-	TGTGCCAGCAGTTACAGGGGGCCGGGCACTGAAGCTTTCTTT	CASSYRGPGTEAFF
TRBJ2-1	-	TRBV5-4	-	TGTGCCAGCAGCATGGACATGTACAATGAGCAGTTCTTC	CASSMDMYNEQFF
TRBJ2-7	-	TRBV18	-	TGTGCCAGCTCACCATCCGGAGGCTACGAGCAGTACTTC	CASSPSGGYEQYF
TRBJ2-7	-	TRBV6-5	-	TGTGCCAGCAGCAGACAGGCTACCTACGAGCAGTACTTC	CASSRQATYEQYF
TRBJ1-4	TRBD1	TRBV6-6	-	TGTGCCAGCAGTCTACAGGGGGCGAAACTGTTTTTT	CASSLQGAKLFF
TRBJ1-6	-	TRBV7-6	-	TGTGCCAGCAGCTACAGGGACTCCTATAATTCACCCCTCCACTTT	CASSYRDSYNSPLHF
TRBJ1-1	-	TRBV10-3	few	TGTGCCATCAACGATGAGGAGCGGCCCCCGAACACTGAAGCTTTCTTT	CAINDEERPPNTEAFF
TRBJ2-7	-	TRBV5-5	-	TGTGCCAGCAGCCTGACTAGCTCCTACGAGCAGTACTTC	CASSLTSSYEQYF
TRBJ2-7	TRBD1	TRBV3-1/TRBV3-2	-	TGTGCCAGCAGCCAGGGACAGGGGGTAAACTACGAGCAGTACTTC	CASSQGQGVNYEQYF
TRBJ2-5	-	TRBV7-2	-	TGTGCCAGCAGCTTATTCAGGGGTGGAGAGACCCAGTACTTC	CASSLFRGGETQYF